Listed below are T cell receptor beta chains from one sample, sequenced in a study of siplizumab effects on memory and regulatory T cells. Method: immunoSEQ multiplex PCR; TCRdb's copy keeps in-frame clones and lacks some. The repertoire includes more than 45,000 clones, 80% to 95% of them detected once, and 30% to 40% sits in the top ten. What was sequenced was CD8+ T cells sorted from blood. The receptors were gathered from a human donor in good health. Each CDR3 is given with its conserved first and last residue. A D gene is named only where the DNA matches it firmly. The listing skips clone size in some rows; elsewhere it reads once, few, many or a size class.

D: -
V: TRBV28
J: TRBJ2-6
size: -
CDR3: CASSLMGTGANVLTF
DNA: TGTGCCAGCAGTTTAATGGGGACTGGGGCCAACGTCCTGACTTTC

D: TRBD2
V: TRBV30
J: TRBJ2-3
size: -
CDR3: CAWSDPGLAGADTQYF
DNA: TGTGCCTGGAGTGACCCCGGACTAGCGGGAGCAGATACGCAGTATTTT

D: -
V: TRBV2
J: TRBJ2-2
size: -
CDR3: CASGSDPYTGELFF
DNA: TGTGCTTCGGGTTCGGACCCTTACACCGGGGAGCTGTTTTTT

D: -
V: TRBV7-3
J: TRBJ2-6
size: -
CDR3: CASIPGQVLRALSGANVLTF
DNA: TGTGCCAGCATACCAGGCCAGGTTCTACGCGCCTTATCTGGGGCCAACGTCCTGACTTTC

D: TRBD1
V: TRBV5-1
J: TRBJ1-1
size: -
CDR3: CASRPGTGDREAFF
DNA: TGCGCCAGCAGACCCGGGACAGGTGATAGGGAAGCTTTCTTT

D: -
V: TRBV14
J: TRBJ2-7
size: -
CDR3: CASSQWGAGNSYEQYF
DNA: TGTGCCAGCAGCCAATGGGGGGCGGGGAACTCCTACGAGCAGTACTTC

D: -
V: TRBV11-1
J: TRBJ1-2
size: -
CDR3: CASRPTGARSYGYTF
DNA: TGTGCCAGCAGGCCAACGGGGGCGCGTAGCTATGGCTACACCTTC

D: -
V: TRBV19
J: TRBJ2-7
size: -
CDR3: CASSIGGFSYEQYF
DNA: TGTGCCAGTAGTATAGGAGGGTTCTCCTACGAGCAGTACTTC

D: -
V: TRBV4-1
J: TRBJ2-1
size: -
CDR3: CASSHDTETYNEQFF
DNA: TGCGCCAGCAGCCATGACACGGAAACCTACAATGAGCAGTTCTTC

D: -
V: TRBV7-9
J: TRBJ2-7
size: once
CDR3: CASSLTGLEADF
DNA: TGTGCCAGCAGCTTGACTGGTCTGGAAGCCGACTTC

D: TRBD2
V: TRBV4-1
J: TRBJ2-7
size: -
CDR3: CASSQVERGSYEQYF
DNA: TGCGCCAGCAGCCAAGTTGAGCGGGGCTCCTACGAGCAGTACTTC

D: TRBD2
V: TRBV6-5
J: TRBJ2-5
size: once
CDR3: CASSPGLAGETQYF
DNA: TGTGCCAGCAGTCCGGGACTAGCGGGAGAGACCCAGTACTTC

D: -
V: TRBV10-3
J: TRBJ1-2
size: -
CDR3: CAISDPEGYGYTF
DNA: TGTGCCATCAGTGATCCGGAAGGCTATGGCTACACCTTC

D: TRBD2
V: TRBV5-1
J: TRBJ2-7
size: -
CDR3: CASSLESGSGYEQYF
DNA: TGCGCCAGCAGCTTGGAAAGCGGGAGTGGATACGAGCAGTACTTC

D: -
V: TRBV27
J: TRBJ2-2
size: -
CDR3: CASSRAEKTGELFF
DNA: TGTGCCAGCAGTAGAGCGGAGAAGACCGGGGAGCTGTTTTTT

D: -
V: TRBV7-9
J: TRBJ2-7
size: -
CDR3: CASSYTYGRRMYEQYF
DNA: TGTGCCAGCAGCTACACATACGGACGGAGAATGTACGAGCAGTACTTC

D: -
V: TRBV4-1
J: TRBJ1-2
size: -
CDR3: CASSQARAGSGYTF
DNA: TGCGCCAGCAGCCAGGCCAGGGCAGGGTCGGGCTACACCTTC

D: -
V: TRBV9
J: TRBJ2-1
size: -
CDR3: CASSASLVAGPNNEQFF
DNA: TGTGCCAGCAGCGCCTCCCTGGTGGCGGGACCAAACAATGAGCAGTTCTTC

D: TRBD1
V: TRBV5-1
J: TRBJ1-1
size: -
CDR3: CASRRTGGLNTEAFF
DNA: TGCGCCAGCAGACGGACAGGGGGCCTCAACACTGAAGCTTTCTTT

D: -
V: TRBV7-8
J: TRBJ1-5
size: -
CDR3: CASSITIGQPQHF
DNA: TGTGCCAGCAGCATCACCATTGGTCAGCCCCAGCATTTT

D: TRBD2
V: TRBV30
J: TRBJ2-7
size: -
CDR3: CALTIAGGPGEQYF
DNA: TGTGCCTTGACGATAGCGGGAGGGCCGGGCGAGCAGTACTTC

D: -
V: TRBV27
J: TRBJ2-2
size: -
CDR3: CASSLRAGELFF
DNA: TGTGCCAGCAGTTTACGGGCCGGGGAGCTGTTTTTT

D: -
V: TRBV9
J: TRBJ2-7
size: -
CDR3: CASSVDIGAREQYF
DNA: TGTGCCAGCAGCGTAGATATAGGGGCCCGAGAGCAGTACTTC

D: -
V: TRBV6-1
J: TRBJ2-1
size: few
CDR3: CASSKGTAGAFLEQFF
DNA: TGTGCCAGCAGTAAAGGGACGGCGGGGGCGTTTCTTGAGCAGTTCTTC

D: -
V: TRBV4-3
J: TRBJ1-6
size: -
CDR3: CASSQNLEPLHF
DNA: TGCGCCAGCAGCCAAAACCTGGAACCCCTCCACTTT

D: TRBD1
V: TRBV9
J: TRBJ1-1
size: few
CDR3: CASSETGYTEAFF
DNA: TGTGCCAGCAGCGAGACAGGGTACACTGAAGCTTTCTTT

D: TRBD2
V: TRBV7-8
J: TRBJ2-7
size: -
CDR3: CASSLTASGIYEQYF
DNA: TGTGCCAGCAGCTTAACCGCCAGCGGGATCTACGAGCAGTACTTC

D: TRBD1
V: TRBV29-1
J: TRBJ1-1
size: -
CDR3: CSVGTGGTEAFF
DNA: TGCAGCGTCGGGACAGGGGGCACTGAAGCTTTCTTT

D: TRBD1
V: TRBV5-1
J: TRBJ2-5
size: -
CDR3: CASSLLGQPQETQYF
DNA: TGCGCCAGCAGCTTATTGGGACAGCCCCAAGAGACCCAGTACTTC

D: -
V: TRBV9
J: TRBJ1-1
size: -
CDR3: CASSVGGKTEAFF
DNA: TGTGCCAGCAGCGTAGGTGGGAAAACTGAAGCTTTCTTT

D: TRBD2
V: TRBV5-1
J: TRBJ2-7
size: -
CDR3: CASRSDSGTSYEQYF
DNA: TGCGCCAGCAGATCAGATAGCGGGACCTCCTACGAGCAGTACTTC

D: TRBD2
V: TRBV28
J: TRBJ2-7
size: once
CDR3: CASSLYLAGGTYEQYF
DNA: TGTGCCAGCAGTTTGTACTTGGCGGGGGGGACCTACGAGCAGTACTTC

D: -
V: TRBV29-1
J: TRBJ1-4
size: -
CDR3: CSVGGMGAVDEKLFF
DNA: TGCAGCGTTGGGGGCATGGGGGCCGTAGATGAAAAACTGTTTTTT

D: -
V: TRBV30
J: TRBJ2-2
size: -
CDR3: CAIRGGGELFF
DNA: TGTGCCATCCGGGGAGGTGGGGAGCTGTTTTTT

D: -
V: TRBV6-1
J: TRBJ2-7
size: -
CDR3: CAIDIGPALYEQYF
DNA: TGTGCCATCGACATCGGCCCCGCCCTTTACGAGCAGTACTTC

D: -
V: TRBV6-1
J: TRBJ1-6
size: -
CDR3: CASSEPKGGRNSPLHF
DNA: TGTGCCAGCAGTGAACCCAAAGGGGGGCGTAATTCACCCCTCCACTTT